This T cell receptor (beta chain) was identified in a study of molecular identifiers for immune sequencing clone quantification. CDR1 and CDR2 (germline): SGHNT, YYREEE (reference sequence). The CDR3 length is 14 residues. The germline V and J ends were trimmed by 1 base and 1 base, with 5 bases remaining between them. Broader study findings: Clonotypes surpassing 20 RNA copies contained over 97% of effector molecules, versus under 1% in naive cells.

Investigators produced naive CD8 libraries from about 20,000 to 1,000,000 sorted cells, drawing on 10%, 30% or 50% RNA. This clonotype turned up a few times. The antigen remains undetermined. From the PCR reads, TCRdb called clonotypes with MiXCR, one entry per CDR3 protein. In the table there are 400,000 to 600,000 distinct CDR3 sequences, around a fifth of which are singletons. The TCR was taken from a human donor in good health. Some libraries in this study had Jurkat cell RNA spiked in. What was sequenced was naive CD8+ T cells from blood, with Jurkat cell RNA spiked in. Described subset: FACS-sorted CD8+CD4-CCR7+CD45RA+ naive T cells. This chain uses TRBV5-4 with TRBJ2-2; D is ambiguous. CDR3 nucleotides: TGTGCCAGCAGCTTGAATGGGAACACCGGGGAGCTGTTTTTT. Its translation is CASSLNGNTGELFF.